The clone carrying this TCR beta chain was detected only a few times. Its matching antigen is unknown. The germline V gene has CDR1 SGHRS and CDR2 YFSETQ. The CDR3 covers 15 residues. The V end was cut by 0 bases, the J end by 3 bases, with 12 bases between. This record comes from a study of cytomegalovirus exposure and HLA in healthy donors. Study observations and caveats: According to an earlier analysis, most TCR beta V segments yielded productive rearrangements about 87% or about 30% of the time. CMV serostatus alone was available as immune exposure information.

The study ran its PCR with 60 Vbeta and 13 Jbeta primers. Produced via immunoSEQ multiplex PCR; TCRdb's table is partial and in-frame only. The table lists 150,000 to 200,000 clones, around four fifths of them singletons, with roughly 1.5% in the top ten. The receptor's source is a woman in her thirties in good health and CMV-seronegative. The rearrangement links TRBV5-1 to TRBJ2-5, with D perhaps matching TRBD2 (7 bases). Specimen: PBMCs. DNA of the CDR3: TGCGCCAGCAGCTTGGGGGGGGGCAAGGAAGAGACCCAGTACTTC. It encodes CASSLGGGKEETQYF.